The sequence of this T cell receptor (beta chain) was determined in a study of T cell repertoires in cytomegalovirus infection. TCRdb reprocessed the reads with MiXCR, giving one entry per CDR3 protein. Of under 850,000 distinct CDR3 sequences detected, 35% appear once; the ten largest clones hold about 2.8%. The CDR3 has 13 amino acids. V was cut by 0 bases and J by 1 base, with 6 bases left in between. Germline V gene data show CDR1 as SQVTM and CDR2 as ANQGSEA. Sequences were obtained from PBMCs. The rearrangement links TRBV29-1 to TRBJ1-1; D uncertain. The source is a human donor in good health (CMV status not recorded). Some clones in this sample may be carry-over from other donors' samples. CDR3 nucleotides: TGCAGCGTTGAAGAACGTTGGAACACTGAAGCTTTCTTT. The encoded protein is CSVEERWNTEAFF.